Included here is one T cell receptor beta chain sequence, with context. The antigen is unknown. This record belongs to a study of T cell repertoires in cytomegalovirus infection. The CDR3 has 14 amino acids. V was pared by 6 bases and J by 5 bases, with 7 bases of the junction left unmatched. Germline V lookup: CDR1 ENHRY, CDR2 SYGVKD. Each CDR3 protein is one row after TCRdb ran MiXCR on the reads. The table has about 330,000 distinct CDR3 sequences, about 35% seen once; the top ten hold roughly 13%. This sequence originates from a human donor in good health (CMV status not recorded). Some clones in this sample may be carry-over from other donors' samples. Specimen: cultured PBMCs, collected from culture after CMV antigen stimulation. The V call is TRBV10-3, the J call TRBJ2-1; 7 bases line up with TRBD2. The DNA of the CDR3 is TGTGCCATCAGCGAGCTAGCGGTAGACAATGAGCAGTTCTTC. Translated, it gives CAISELAVDNEQFF.